This T cell receptor beta chain came from a study of CD8 T cells in ankylosing spondylitis (dated by TCRdb to 2016 to 2017). Context from the whole study: T cell receptor beta repertoires were profiled in healthy donors and ankylosing spondylitis patients so that disease-linked TCR variants could be found. In total, the full study cohort was made up of over a hundred healthy donors and more than 20 ankylosing spondylitis patients. Peripheral blood samples were taken, and synovial fluid was additionally collected from ankylosing spondylitis patients.

Looking up the germline V gene (reference sequence) yields CDR1 SEHNR and CDR2 FQNEAQ. The CDR3 holds 12 amino acids from the cysteine to the phenylalanine. Solely the CDR3 DNA is kept, with 36 bases framed from the first base. Sequencing instrument: Illumina HiSeq 2500. TCR beta libraries were prepared by quantitative 5'-RACE with molecular barcodes. Per the authors' processing: Disease-linked TCR variants were identified with a new computational method built on a probabilistic model of VDJ rearrangement. Using fastp at Q25 and MiXCR, TCRdb reprocessed the public reads and kept productive beta chains. Every CDR3 protein is listed once, alongside the most common genes and DNA of its rows. For this entry, the V and J calls and clone size follow TCRdb and not the study's own pipeline. The sample profile shows about 250,000 distinct CDR3 sequences; about a sixth of them were found once. The biggest ten clones account for roughly 34% of the sample.

Points the paper makes about the study in general: Some motif variants had previously been reported in the synovial fluid and blood of reactive arthritis patients, which suggests shared mechanisms of disease initiation. A TCR beta motif of several highly homologous amino acid variants appeared characteristic of blood from ankylosing spondylitis patients. The disease-linked clones had a CD8+ phenotype and were found at relatively low frequencies in peripheral blood. The disease-linked clones were reported as significantly enriched in matched synovial fluid samples from ankylosing spondylitis patients.

This clonotype occurred many times. This clone's antigen is unknown. At one end, the junction sequence differs from germline, possibly due to a read error. The specimen was blood, either unsorted or a sorted T cell fraction (not recorded which). The chain is made from TRBV7-9 and TRBJ2-3; there is no confident call for the D gene. The sequence derives from a male donor with ankylosing spondylitis or in good health (not recorded which). The CDR3 sequence is CASSLETDTQYF. Read as DNA, the sequence is TGCGCCAGCAGCTTGGAAACAGATACGCAGTATTTT.